This T cell receptor beta chain was sequenced during a study of cytomegalovirus exposure and HLA in healthy donors. Study-wide context: Findings of an earlier analysis included more than 90 million unique TCR beta sequences from 180 million or so T cells. Study results and caveats: Analysis performed later found over 15,000 TCR beta sequences associated with HLA alleles at 0.05 false discovery rate. Roughly uniform sequencing depth across donors was assumed, possibly incorrectly.

In regard to this clone: Its antigen is unidentified.

Germline values: CDR1 GTSNPN, CDR2 SVGIG (reference sequence). The length of the CDR3 is 12 residues. The junction had 3 bases not matched to a gene; V was cut back by 8 bases and J by 4 bases. This PCR relied on a set of 60 Vbeta primers and 13 Jbeta primers. Measured with immunoSEQ multiplex PCR; TCRdb has only the in-frame clones, and not every one. The sample has approximately 150,000 clones; approximately 80% are singletons. This clonotype was obtained from a man aged 25 to 45 in good health and CMV-seronegative. The J gene is TRBJ2-3, the V gene TRBV30, with TRBD2 matching over 10 bases. The sequenced sample was PBMCs. Here the CDR3 DNA reads TGTGCCAAGAGCGGGGGGGCAGATACGCAGTATTTT. This sequence encodes CAKSGGADTQYF.